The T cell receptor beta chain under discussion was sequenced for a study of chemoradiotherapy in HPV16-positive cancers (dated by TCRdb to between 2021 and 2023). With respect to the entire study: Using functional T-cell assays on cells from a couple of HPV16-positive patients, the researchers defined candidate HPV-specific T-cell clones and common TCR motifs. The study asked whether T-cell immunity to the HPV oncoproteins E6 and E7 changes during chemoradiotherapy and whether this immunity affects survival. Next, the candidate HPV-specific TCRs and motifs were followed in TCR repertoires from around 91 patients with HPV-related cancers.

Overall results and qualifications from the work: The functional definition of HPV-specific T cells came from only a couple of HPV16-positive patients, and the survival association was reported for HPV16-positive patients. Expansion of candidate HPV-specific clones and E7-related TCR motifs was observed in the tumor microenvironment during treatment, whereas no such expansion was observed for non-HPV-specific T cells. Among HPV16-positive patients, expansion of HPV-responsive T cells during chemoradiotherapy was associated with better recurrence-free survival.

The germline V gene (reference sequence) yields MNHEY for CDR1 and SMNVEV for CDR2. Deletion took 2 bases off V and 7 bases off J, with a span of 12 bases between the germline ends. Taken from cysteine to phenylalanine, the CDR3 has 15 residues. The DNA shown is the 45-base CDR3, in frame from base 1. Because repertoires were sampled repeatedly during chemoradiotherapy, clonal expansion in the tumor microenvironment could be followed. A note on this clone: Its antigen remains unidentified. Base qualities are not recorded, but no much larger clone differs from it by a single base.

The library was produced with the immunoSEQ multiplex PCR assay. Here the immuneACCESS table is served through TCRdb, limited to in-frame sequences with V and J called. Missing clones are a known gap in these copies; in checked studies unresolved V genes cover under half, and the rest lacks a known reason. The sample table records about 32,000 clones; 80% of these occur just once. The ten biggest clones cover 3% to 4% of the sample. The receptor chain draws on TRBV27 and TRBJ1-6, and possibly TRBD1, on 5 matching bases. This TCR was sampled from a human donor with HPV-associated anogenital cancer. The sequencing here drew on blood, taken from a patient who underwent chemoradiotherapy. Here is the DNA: TGTGCCAGCAGTTTACTGCAGGGTTGGAATTCACCCCTCCACTTT. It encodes CASSLLQGWNSPLHF.